These 3 T cell receptor beta chains originate from one sample sequenced in a study of cytomegalovirus exposure and HLA in healthy donors. Both 60 Vbeta primers and 13 Jbeta primers went into the PCR. Profiled with immunoSEQ multiplex PCR; TCRdb holds only in-frame clones, not every one. The sample contains 60,000 to 75,000 clones, more than 65% of which appear only once. Sample: PBMCs. The receptors here all came from a woman aged 25 to 39 in good health and CMV-seronegative.

V is TRBV18 and J is TRBJ2-7, with TRBD2 as a possible D gene (5 bases). The CDR3 loop spans 14 amino acids. The germline V and J ends were trimmed by 1 base and 4 bases, with 11 bases remaining between them. The germline V gene has CDR1 KGHSH and CDR2 LQKENI. CDR3 sequence reads: CASSPQGEGYEQYV. The CDR3 DNA is TGTGCCAGCTCACCACAGGGAGAAGGATACGAGCAGTACGTC.

The gene calls are TRBV6-1 and TRBJ1-1; 8 nucleotides align to TRBD1. Germline lookup yields CDR1 MNHNS and CDR2 SASEGT. This CDR3 comprises 13 residues. The V and J ends lost 4 bases and 4 bases, in that order; junction bases with no gene match: 2. CDR3 loop: CASSGTGGTEAFF. Here the CDR3 DNA reads TGTGCCAGCAGTGGAACAGGGGGCACTGAAGCTTTCTTT.

The chain carries TRBV4-1 and TRBJ2-3; a weak D match, TRBD1 (6 bases). Germline V lookup: CDR1 MGHRA, CDR2 YSYEKL. This CDR3 contains 15 residues. V lost 3 bases, J lost 0 bases, and 10 bases lay in between. CDR3 DNA: TGCGCCAGCAGCCAGGGGGCCACTAGCACAGATACGCAGTATTTT. Its translation: CASSQGATSTDTQYF.